This TCR beta chain is drawn from a study of T cells after yellow fever vaccination. Study-level findings and limits: Although most clonotypes did not, a small share appeared in both CD4 and CD8 compartments. It was the secondary response that reached its peak faster, day 5 versus 15, but it was weaker.

The CDR3 is 14 residues long. Trimming removed 7 bases at V and 1 base at J, with 11 bases between. From germline, CDR1 is SGHRS and CDR2 YFSETQ. This clonotype turned up a few times. What it binds is unknown. Generation of TCR cDNA used 5'RACE template switching (which added a universal primer site and UMIs). Via MiXCR, TCRdb re-called the 5' RACE reads, giving one row per CDR3 protein. The data contain 360,000 or so distinct CDR3 sequences, around a tenth of them singletons. The chain uses TRBV5-1 and TRBJ2-2; tentative D call: TRBD2 (5 bases). This clonotype was sampled from a man between 18 and 35 years old who received the YFV17D yellow fever vaccine. The sample here was PBMCs, taken on the day of the first yellow fever vaccination. CDR3 in amino acids: CASARERNTGELFF. CDR3 DNA: TGCGCCAGCGCTAGGGAGAGGAACACCGGGGAGCTGTTTTTT.